This record looks at one TCR beta chain sequence and its context. The data belong to a study of blood T cell repertoires in COVID-19. The germline gives CDR1 SNHLY, CDR2 FYNNEI. The ends lost 6 bases at V and 9 bases at J; junction bases unmatched: 4. The CDR3 has 12 amino acids. The assay was immunoSEQ multiplex PCR, and TCRdb's table has in-frame clones only and misses some. The table has about 180,000 clones, approximately 84% seen once; the top ten hold around 5%. This chain joins TRBV2 and TRBJ2-1; 8 bases agree with TRBD2. Sequencing used peripheral blood. The TCR originated in a woman between 45 and 65 years old with COVID-19, enrolled during active disease. The CDR3 region is CASSALAVEQFF. As DNA, the CDR3 is TGTGCCAGCAGCGCACTAGCGGTTGAGCAGTTCTTC.